The rows below give T cell receptor beta chains drawn from one sample of a study of T cell responses to AZD1222 COVID-19 vaccine. The protocol was immunoSEQ multiplex PCR, while the TCRdb copy is restricted to in-frame clones and leaves out a portion. Altogether some 120,000 clones are present, around 81% being singletons, with the ten largest covering roughly 9.9%. The sample in question was peripheral blood, obtained on day 0 of AZD1222 vaccination. Source of these receptors: an adult in good health. The CDR3 runs from the conserved cysteine through the conserved F or W. A D gene is named only where the DNA matches it firmly. Clone size is shown for a subset of rows, as once, few, many or a class of expanded clone.

TRBV5-6	-	TRBJ1-6	-	CASRARVGGNSPLHF	TGTGCCAGCAGAGCTCGTGTAGGCGGTAATTCACCCCTCCACTTT
TRBV27	-	TRBJ2-2	-	CASSSGRPSTGELFF	TGTGCCAGCAGCTCGGGACGTCCGAGCACCGGGGAGCTGTTTTTT
TRBV24-1	-	TRBJ1-4	-	CATSDPGTDNEKLFF	TGTGCCACCAGTGACCCCGGGACGGATAATGAAAAACTGTTTTTT
TRBV6-2/TRBV6-3	-	TRBJ2-1	-	CASSYVGSFMLF	TGTGCCAGCAGTTACGTCGGGTCCTTCATGCTCTTC
TRBV28	-	TRBJ1-6	once	CASRSPGKPLHF	TGTGCCAGCAGGAGTCCAGGGAAACCCCTCCACTTT
TRBV19	TRBD1	TRBJ1-5	-	CASTVTGPLGQPQHF	TGTGCCAGTACGGTGACAGGGCCTTTAGGGCAGCCCCAGCATTTT
TRBV7-9	-	TRBJ1-4	-	CASSRTENEKLFF	TGTGCCAGCAGCAGGACAGAGAATGAAAAACTGTTTTTT
TRBV30	-	TRBJ1-5	-	CAWSPVIGQPQHF	TGTGCCTGGTCACCGGTCATTGGTCAGCCCCAGCATTTT
TRBV29-1	TRBD1	TRBJ2-3	-	CSVDRDRETDTQYF	TGCAGCGTTGACCGGGACAGGGAAACAGATACGCAGTATTTT
TRBV20-1	-	TRBJ2-5	few	CSASGAGQETQYF	TGCAGTGCTAGTGGGGCCGGCCAAGAGACCCAGTACTTC
TRBV29-1	TRBD2	TRBJ2-7	-	CSVNSGRASYEQYF	TGCAGCGTGAATAGCGGGAGGGCATCCTACGAGCAGTACTTC
TRBV28	-	TRBJ2-7	-	CASREGTSYEQYF	TGTGCCAGCAGGGAAGGGACGTCCTACGAGCAGTACTTC
TRBV5-1	-	TRBJ1-6	-	CASSLAGQNSPLHF	TGCGCCAGCAGCTTGGCAGGACAAAATTCACCCCTCCACTTT
TRBV28	-	TRBJ2-7	-	CASGTPYEQYF	TGTGCCAGCGGGACCCCCTACGAGCAGTACTTC
TRBV2	-	TRBJ1-1	-	CASSLGTEAFF	TGTGCCAGCAGCTTGGGGACTGAAGCTTTCTTT
TRBV7-8	-	TRBJ1-1	-	CASRPGPLNTEAFF	TGTGCCAGCCGGCCGGGACCGCTGAACACTGAAGCTTTCTTT
TRBV5-6	-	TRBJ2-1	-	CASSLVRGAEQFF	TGTGCCAGCAGCTTGGTACGGGGGGCTGAGCAGTTCTTC
TRBV7-2	-	TRBJ2-7	-	CASSTRLVPYLYEQYF	TGTGCCAGCAGCACTAGACTAGTCCCTTACCTTTACGAGCAGTACTTC
TRBV18	-	TRBJ2-3	-	CASSPQGSTDTQYF	TGTGCCAGCTCACCTCAGGGAAGCACAGATACGCAGTATTTT
TRBV24-1	TRBD1	TRBJ2-1	once	CATGGTGVNEQFF	TGTGCCACCGGGGGGACAGGGGTCAATGAGCAGTTCTTC